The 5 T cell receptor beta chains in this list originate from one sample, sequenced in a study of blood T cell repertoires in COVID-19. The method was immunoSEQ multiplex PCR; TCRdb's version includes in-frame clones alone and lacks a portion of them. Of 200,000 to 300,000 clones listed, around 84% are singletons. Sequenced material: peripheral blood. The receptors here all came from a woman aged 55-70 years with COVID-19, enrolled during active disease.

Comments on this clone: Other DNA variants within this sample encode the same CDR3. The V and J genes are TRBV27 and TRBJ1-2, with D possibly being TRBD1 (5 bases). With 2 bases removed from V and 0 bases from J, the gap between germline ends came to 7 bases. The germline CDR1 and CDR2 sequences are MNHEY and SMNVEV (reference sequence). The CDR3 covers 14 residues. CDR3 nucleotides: TGTGCCAGCAGTTTAAGCAGGGCTAACTATGGCTACACCTTC. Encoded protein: CASSLSRANYGYTF.

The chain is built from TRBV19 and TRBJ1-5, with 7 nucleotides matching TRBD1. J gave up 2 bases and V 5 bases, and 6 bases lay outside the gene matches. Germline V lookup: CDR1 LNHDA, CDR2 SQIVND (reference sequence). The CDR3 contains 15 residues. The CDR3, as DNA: TGTGCCAGTAGTCCGACAGGGCCGGGCAATCAGCCCCAGCATTTT. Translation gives CASSPTGPGNQPQHF.

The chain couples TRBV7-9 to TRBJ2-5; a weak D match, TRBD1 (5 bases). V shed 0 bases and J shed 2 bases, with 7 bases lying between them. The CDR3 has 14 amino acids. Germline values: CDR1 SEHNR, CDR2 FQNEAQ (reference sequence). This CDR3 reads CASSLASGQETQYF. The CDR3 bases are TGTGCCAGCAGCTTAGCGTCAGGGCAAGAGACCCAGTACTTC.

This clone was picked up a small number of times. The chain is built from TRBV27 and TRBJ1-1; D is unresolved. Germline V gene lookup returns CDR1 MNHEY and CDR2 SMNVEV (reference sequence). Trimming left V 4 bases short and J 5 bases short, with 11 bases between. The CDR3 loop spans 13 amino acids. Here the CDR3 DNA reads TGTGCCAGCAGTTACACGGGGTGGACTGAAGCTTTCTTT. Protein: CASSYTGWTEAFF.

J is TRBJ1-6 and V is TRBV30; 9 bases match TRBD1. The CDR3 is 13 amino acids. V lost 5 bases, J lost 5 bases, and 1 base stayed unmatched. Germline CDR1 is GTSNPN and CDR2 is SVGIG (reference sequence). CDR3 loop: CAWGQGHNSPLHF. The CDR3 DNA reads TGTGCCTGGGGACAGGGGCATAATTCACCCCTCCACTTT.